These 13 T cell receptor beta chains came from one sample sequenced in a study of breast tumors, draining lymph nodes, adjacent tissues. The lymph nodes were axillary draining lymph nodes from breast cancer patients. In TCRdb, the multiplex PCR reads were re-called with MiXCR into one record per CDR3 protein. The table shows about 230,000 distinct CDR3 sequences, with about 34% occurring only once. Input material: axillary lymph node tissue. Every receptor here comes from a female donor with breast cancer. Some clones in this sample may be carry-over from other donors' samples.

This clonotype appeared many times. In nucleotides, the CDR3 is TGTGCCAGCAGCTCCGGGGACGACTACGAGCAGTACTTC. It yields the protein CASSSGDDYEQYF. This chain joins TRBV7-9 and TRBJ2-7, with D possibly called TRBD1 or TRBD2 (5 bases each). The CDR3 is made up of 13 amino acids. CDR1 SEHNR and CDR2 FQNEAQ come from the germline V gene (reference sequence). Deletions cut 4 bases from V and 3 bases from J, with 10 bases between.

The chain employs TRBV6-5 and TRBJ1-6; D uncertain. Trimming removed 5 bases from V and 7 bases from J, with 12 bases in between. CDR3 length: 14 residues. Germline CDR1 MNHEY, CDR2 SVGAGI. The CDR3 sequence is CASSHDGVNSPLHF. The DNA for the CDR3 is TGTGCCAGCAGTCACGACGGGGTGAATTCACCCCTCCACTTT.

The rearrangement joins TRBV19 to TRBJ1-3, with TRBD1 as a possible D gene (5 bases). In germline, CDR1 is LNHDA, CDR2 SQIVND (reference sequence). V was clipped by 1 base and J by 4 bases, with 8 bases between them. The CDR3 has 14 amino acids. CDR3 coding DNA: TGTGCCAGTAGTATAGGGCAGGGAGGAAACACCATATATTTT. Amino acids: CASSIGQGGNTIYF.

This rearrangement joins TRBV25-1 to TRBJ2-1; no firm D call. The CDR3 extends over 16 amino acids. The germline V gene encodes CDR1 MGHDK and CDR2 SYGVNS. The V gene lost 4 bases and the J gene lost 4 bases, with 17 bases spanning the gap. CDR3: CASSARAPVDYNEQFF. CDR3 nucleotides: TGTGCCAGCAGTGCTAGAGCTCCCGTCGATTACAATGAGCAGTTCTTC.

J is TRBJ1-2 and V is TRBV14, with TRBD1 as a possible D gene (5 bases). Germline V gives CDR1 SGHDN, CDR2 FVKESK. The V and J ends lost 0 bases and 8 bases respectively, with 13 bases between them. This CDR3 is built from 14 residues. The CDR3 DNA follows: TGTGCCAGCAGCCAAGATCTGGCAGGGTTGGGCTACACCTTC. It encodes CASSQDLAGLGYTF. Based on the CDR3 plus reference TRBV14 and TRBJ1-2, the full variable domain is EAGVTQFPSHSVIEKGQTVTLRCDPISGHDNLYWYRRVMGKEIKFLLHFVKESKQDESGMPNNRFLAERTGGTYSTLKVQPAELEDSGVYFCASSQDLAGLGYTFGSGTRLTVV.

This clonotype was seen only a few times. Just one base apart from a much larger clone, this may be a read error. The chain has TRBV20-1 and TRBJ2-7; a possible D gene is TRBD2 (6 bases). Germline V gene sequence: CDR1 DFQATT, CDR2 SNEGSKA (reference sequence). The V and J ends lost 4 bases and 4 bases respectively, with 11 bases between them. The CDR3 contains 12 residues. CDR3 residues: CSANWRDYEQYF. CDR3 sequence (DNA): TGCAGTGCTAACTGGAGGGATTACGAGCAGTACTTC.

On this clonotype: The junction departs from germline at one end; a sequencing error may be responsible. This chain joins TRBV7-2 and TRBJ2-3; TRBD2 might be the D (6 bases). The CDR3 has 15 residues. In germline, CDR1 is SGHTA, CDR2 FQGNSA. The CDR3 DNA is TGTGCCAGCAGCCGCTGGATGGCGGGATCAGATACGCAGTACTTT. Encoded protein: CASSRWMAGSDTQYF.

This clonotype was observed at least ten times. The V and J genes are TRBV12-3 or TRBV12-4 and TRBJ2-2; 9 bases map to TRBD2. V trimming: 3 bases; J trimming: 5 bases; junction bases outside the gene matches: 4. The CDR3 is 15 residues long. The chain's CDR3 is CASSFGREGTGELFF. The DNA of the CDR3 is TGTGCCAGCAGTTTTGGGCGGGAGGGGACCGGGGAGCTGTTTTTT.

The sample holds many counts of this clonotype. This rearrangement joins TRBV10-2 to TRBJ2-7; possible D gene TRBD2, 6 bases. Trimming pared 8 bases from V and 3 bases from J, leaving 20 bases between. CDR1 and CDR2 (germline): WSHSY, SAAADI. This CDR3 has 15 amino acids. The CDR3 DNA is TGCGCCAGCGTCAGTTTAGGAGGGAGCCGCTACGAGCAGTACTTC. Residues: CASVSLGGSRYEQYF.

This clonotype was recorded at least ten times. The chain links TRBV20-1 to TRBJ2-3; D is undetermined. CDR3 length: 13 residues. V gave up 7 bases and J gave up 0 bases, with 11 bases separating them. Germline V gene sequence: CDR1 DFQATT, CDR2 SNEGSKA (reference sequence). CDR3 nucleotide sequence: TGCAGTGGTCACGGACGGAGCACAGATACGCAGTATTTT. Protein sequence: CSGHGRSTDTQYF.

The rearrangement joins TRBV7-6 to TRBJ2-3, with no clear D. V was trimmed by 1 base and J by 11 bases, leaving 13 bases between them. Germline-derived CDR1 and CDR2 are SGHVS and FNYEAQ. This CDR3 has 13 amino acids. CDR3 residues: CASSLGRHNEQYF. CDR3 nucleotide sequence: TGTGCCAGCAGCTTAGGGAGACACAATGAGCAGTATTTT.

In this sample, this clonotype turned up a few times. The V and J genes are TRBV28 and TRBJ1-5, with D tentatively TRBD1 (6 bases). The CDR3 length is 15 residues. V dropped 7 bases and J dropped 1 base, with 14 bases sitting between them. The germline gives CDR1 MDHEN, CDR2 SYDVKM. This CDR3 is CASTKGGGSNQPQHF. In DNA, the CDR3 is TGTGCCAGCACTAAAGGGGGTGGAAGCAATCAGCCCCAGCATTTT.

The chain couples TRBV9 to TRBJ1-1, with a weak D call TRBD1 (5 bases). The V end lost 4 bases, the J end lost 1 base, and 14 bases lay between the germline ends. Per germline, CDR1 SGDLS and CDR2 YYNGEE. The CDR3 runs 15 residues. This chain's CDR3 is CASSSLDGGNTEAFF. The CDR3 DNA sequence: TGTGCCAGCAGCTCGCTGGACGGGGGGAACACTGAAGCTTTCTTT. Using reference TRBV9 and TRBJ1-1 for the parts outside the CDR3, the full variable domain is DSGVTQTPKHLITATGQRVTLRCSPRSGDLSVYWYQQSLDQGLQFLIQYYNGEERAKGNILERFSAQQFPDLHSELNLSSLELGDSALYFCASSSLDGGNTEAFFGQGTRLTVV.